The entry below gives a single T cell receptor (beta chain) sequence along with its context. Its antigen is not known. The CDR3 length is 13 residues. V was clipped by 4 bases and J by 3 bases, with 8 bases between them. Germline CDR1 reads SGHNT; CDR2 reads YYREEE (reference sequence). The data stem from a study of shared clonotypes between healthy human individuals. Genomic DNA for unsorted samples, which was extracted with the QIAamp DNA Blood Mini kit, came from roughly 100 million PBMCs. Study-wide points: Clonotype sharing levels among donors were expected to vary with sequencing depth.

For each subset, genomic DNA was distributed in equal portions over several immunoSEQ plates. Libraries were prepared by immunoSEQ multiplex PCR; TCRdb keeps only in-frame clonotypes and omits some of them. The repertoire holds 450,000 to 500,000 clones, with roughly 80% as singletons. The chain is built from TRBV5-4 and TRBJ2-1, with D perhaps matching TRBD2 (5 bases). This receptor was taken from a woman aged 40-49 years in good health. Some clones in this sample may be carry-over from other donors' samples. Source material: PBMCs. The CDR3 loop reads CASSIDYYNEQFF. CDR3 DNA: TGTGCCAGCAGCATAGACTACTACAATGAGCAGTTCTTC.